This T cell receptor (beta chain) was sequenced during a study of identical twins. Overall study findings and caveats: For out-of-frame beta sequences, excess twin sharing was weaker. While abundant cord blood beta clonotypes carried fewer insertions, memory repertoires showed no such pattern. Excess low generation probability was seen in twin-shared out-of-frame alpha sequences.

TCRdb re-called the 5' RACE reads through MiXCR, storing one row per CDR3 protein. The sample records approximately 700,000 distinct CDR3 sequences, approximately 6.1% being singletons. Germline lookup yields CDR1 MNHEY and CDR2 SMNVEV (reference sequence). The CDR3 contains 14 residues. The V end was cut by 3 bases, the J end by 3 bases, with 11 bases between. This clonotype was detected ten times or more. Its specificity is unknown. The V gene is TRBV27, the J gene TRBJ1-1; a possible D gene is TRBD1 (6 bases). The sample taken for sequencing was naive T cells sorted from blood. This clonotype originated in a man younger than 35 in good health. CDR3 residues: CASSFRGQDTEAFF. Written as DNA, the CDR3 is TGTGCCAGCAGTTTCAGGGGCCAAGACACTGAAGCTTTCTTT.